The 22 T cell receptor beta chains given below trace back to one sample, sequenced in a study of T cells expressing NK-cell markers. TCRdb reworked the 5' RACE reads into one entry per CDR3 protein, no DNA. The sample includes 500,000 to 700,000 distinct CDR3 sequences. The sample comprised blood T cells: a sorted CD56 or NKG2C T cell subset, CD4+ or CD8+ T cells, or bulk PBMC T cells (not recorded which). The receptors originated from a man in his late teens or twenties in good health.

The chain uses TRBV10-3 and TRBJ1-1; TCRdb's D gene call, TRBD1, goes unchecked for lack of DNA. The germline gives CDR1 ENHRY, CDR2 SYGVKD. The CDR3 is 15 amino acids. The CDR3 protein is CAISESTGGDTEAFF.

The chain combines TRBV20-1 with TRBJ2-3; the TCRdb call, TRBD2, lacks DNA for checking. The CDR3 is 15 amino acids. Germline CDR1 is DFQATT and CDR2 is SNEGSKA (reference sequence). The CDR3 sequence is CSARRDSGRRNTQYF.

The chain carries TRBV12-3 or TRBV12-4 and TRBJ2-5; the TCRdb call, TRBD2, lacks DNA for checking. This CDR3 is 15 amino acids long. The CDR3 here is CASSLGLAGMKTQYF.

The chain uses TRBV18 and TRBJ2-2; TCRdb's D call of TRBD1 is untestable without DNA. Germline lookup yields CDR1 KGHSH and CDR2 LQKENI. The CDR3 covers 15 residues. CDR3 region: CASSPGTGSAGELFF.

The chain couples TRBV2 to TRBJ1-2. Germline assignment: CDR1 SNHLY and CDR2 FYNNEI. CDR3 length: 13 amino acids. CDR3 loop: CASSETPPYGYTF.

The chain has TRBV7-2 and TRBJ2-5; TCRdb gives TRBD1 as the D gene, but with no DNA this cannot be confirmed. The CDR3 is made up of 15 amino acids. Germline V lookup: CDR1 SGHTA, CDR2 FQGNSA. The CDR3 loop reads CASSLGGRDQETQYF.

The rearrangement links TRBV7-2 to TRBJ2-1; the TCRdb D gene call, TRBD1, has no DNA to confirm it. CDR1 is SGHTA, CDR2 FQGNSA, per germline. This CDR3 has 17 residues. CDR3 loop: CASSPAPGVISSDEQFF.

CDR3 sequence: CASQKGSGGVGYEQYF. V and J are TRBV12-3 or TRBV12-4 and TRBJ2-7; as DNA is missing, the TRBD2 call by TCRdb cannot be tested. The CDR3 runs 16 residues.

The gene calls are TRBV6-1 and TRBJ1-5. Looked up from germline, CDR1 is MNHNS and CDR2 is SASEGT. The CDR3 has 16 amino acids. CDR3 in amino acids: CASRDRAKSYRQPQHF.

The chain recombines TRBV4-1 with TRBJ1-3; TCRdb outputs TRBD1, but without DNA this stays unchecked. Germline loops: CDR1 MGHRA, CDR2 YSYEKL. The CDR3 covers 15 residues. CDR3 region: CASSQDSTGLDTIYF.

The chain uses TRBV14 and TRBJ2-7. Germline CDR1 and CDR2: SGHDN and FVKESK. This CDR3 has 14 residues. The chain's CDR3 is CASSQARYTVEQYF. The full variable domain, with the rest looked up from reference TRBV14 and TRBJ2-7, is EAGVTQFPSHSVIEKGQTVTLRCDPISGHDNLYWYRRVMGKEIKFLLHFVKESKQDESGMPNNRFLAERTGGTYSTLKVQPAELEDSGVYFCASSQARYTVEQYFGPGTRLTVT.

The chain uses TRBV3-1 and TRBJ1-5. This CDR3 has 15 amino acids. Germline lookup yields CDR1 LGHDT and CDR2 YNNKEL (reference sequence). CDR3 sequence reads: CASRDSGASNQPQHF.

The V gene is TRBV24-1, the J gene TRBJ2-6. The CDR3 loop spans 13 amino acids. Germline loops: CDR1 KGHDR, CDR2 SFDVKD. CDR3 residues: CATKAAGANVLTF.

V usage is TRBV5-1 and J usage is TRBJ2-1; TCRdb gives TRBD2 as the D gene, but with no DNA this cannot be confirmed. Germline V CDR1 and CDR2: SGHRS, YFSETQ. This CDR3 is 15 amino acids long. The CDR3 spells CASSLETSGRSEQFF.

The J gene is TRBJ1-2, the V gene TRBV29-1; without DNA, the TCRdb call of TRBD1 cannot be checked. CDR1 and CDR2 from the germline V gene are SQVTM and ANQGSEA. The CDR3 length is 13 residues. Here the CDR3 reads CSVATGTNYGYTF. The full variable domain, with the rest looked up from reference TRBV29-1 and TRBJ1-2, is SAVISQKPSRDICQRGTSLTIQCQVDSQVTMMFWYRQQPGQSLTLIATANQGSEATYESGFVIDKFPISRPNLTFSTLTVSNMSPEDSSIYLCSVATGTNYGYTFGSGTRLTVV.

V is TRBV20-1 and J is TRBJ2-7; TCRdb outputs TRBD1, but without DNA this stays unchecked. Germline loops: CDR1 DFQATT, CDR2 SNEGSKA (reference sequence). This CDR3 has 14 amino acids. The CDR3 loop reads CSARGGREYFEQYF.

This chain uses TRBV12-3 or TRBV12-4 with TRBJ1-3. This CDR3 is 15 amino acids long. CDR3 region: CASVPNGNSGNTIYF.

The chain recombines TRBV6-1 with TRBJ2-1; the D call of TRBD1 rests on TCRdb alone, since no DNA is present to check it. Germline V gene lookup returns CDR1 MNHNS and CDR2 SASEGT. The CDR3 has 16 residues. The CDR3 loop reads CASTPPSGHHYNEQFF.

The CDR3 loop is CASSSTGSHNEQFF. This chain connects TRBV12-3 or TRBV12-4 to TRBJ2-1; TCRdb's assignment of TRBD2 cannot be checked, as there is no DNA. The CDR3 spans 14 residues.

The chain links TRBV24-1 to TRBJ2-7; the TRBD2 assignment by TCRdb is unverifiable without DNA. CDR3 size: 15 residues. The germline V gene has CDR1 KGHDR and CDR2 SFDVKD. The CDR3 sequence: CATSDSSGPIYEQYF.

J is TRBJ2-3 and V is TRBV6-5; TCRdb returns TRBD1, unconfirmable since there is no DNA. Germline values: CDR1 MNHEY, CDR2 SVGAGI. There are 12 residues in the CDR3. The CDR3 spells CASSRTGGWQYF.

This chain joins TRBV30 and TRBJ2-2; TCRdb proposes TRBD2, but this gene call is untestable without DNA. Germline V gene lookup returns CDR1 GTSNPN and CDR2 SVGIG (reference sequence). This CDR3 has 16 residues. The CDR3 loop is CASYDARTPNTGELFF.